These 14 T cell receptor beta chains originate from one sample sequenced in a study of blood T cells in healthy people across ages. For the second PCR, which ran for 7 to 11 cycles, a sample-barcoded 5' primer and a J-beta primer mix were used. TCRdb re-analysed the 5' RACE reads in MiXCR, keeping a single row per CDR3 protein. The table shows about 580,000 distinct CDR3 sequences, with about 45% occurring only once. The material sequenced was blood. These TCRs come from a man older than 75 in good health.

The chain uses TRBV27 and TRBJ2-1; weak D call: TRBD1 (5 bases). CDR1 and CDR2 (germline): MNHEY, SMNVEV (reference sequence). There are 16 residues in the CDR3. V was pared by 3 bases and J by 0 bases, with 12 bases between. The CDR3 nucleotides are TGTGCCAGCAGTTTTCCAGGGTCTAGCTCCTACAATGAGCAGTTCTTC. This sequence encodes CASSFPGSSSYNEQFF.

The V and J genes are TRBV10-3 and TRBJ2-6, with TRBD1 matching 9 bases. With V trimmed by 7 bases and J by 1 base, 5 bases remained unmatched. The germline V gene encodes CDR1 ENHRY and CDR2 SYGVKD. The CDR3 runs to 16 residues. The DNA for the CDR3 is TGTGCCATCACAGCGGGACAGGGATCTGGGGCCAACGTCCTGACTTTC. It codes for CAITAGQGSGANVLTF.

This chain links TRBV20-1 with TRBJ2-6; D is unclear. The CDR3 is 14 amino acids. V was cut by 1 base and J by 0 bases, with 4 bases left in between. The germline CDR1 and CDR2 sequences are DFQATT and SNEGSKA (reference sequence). CDR3 bases: TGCAGTGCTAGAGCGCGCTCTGGGGCCAACGTCCTGACTTTC. This codes for CSARARSGANVLTF.

The chain carries TRBV6-4 and TRBJ2-3, with D perhaps matching TRBD2 (7 bases). Germline CDR1 reads MRHNA; CDR2 reads SNTAGT. Trimming pared 3 bases from V and 1 base from J, leaving 14 bases between. The CDR3 spans 16 residues. CDR3 nucleotide sequence: TGTGCCAGCAGTGAAAGCGGGACATTGGGCACAGATACGCAGTATTTT. Its protein product is CASSESGTLGTDTQYF.

The chain links TRBV28 to TRBJ2-2; tentatively, D is TRBD1 (6 bases). Trimming cost V 11 bases and J 6 bases, with 13 bases left between them. CDR3 length equals 12 residues. Germline V lookup: CDR1 MDHEN, CDR2 SYDVKM. DNA of the CDR3: TGTGCCGCCAGGGGTTATGCCGGGGAGCTGTTTTTT. It is translated as CAARGYAGELFF.

The rearrangement links TRBV3-1 to TRBJ2-3; the D is unclear. The length of the CDR3 is 13 residues. The V end lost 0 bases, the J end lost 4 bases, and 5 bases lay between the germline ends. Per germline, CDR1 LGHDT and CDR2 YNNKEL (reference sequence). CDR3 sequence (DNA): TGTGCCAGCAGCCAAGATGTCGCAGATACGCAGTATTTT. Its translation: CASSQDVADTQYF.

The V and J genes are TRBV7-2 and TRBJ2-5; D is tentatively TRBD1 or TRBD2 (5 bases each). This CDR3 has 14 amino acids. Germline values: CDR1 SGHTA, CDR2 FQGNSA. Trimming removed 3 bases at V and 7 bases at J, with 15 bases between. CDR3 residues: CASSFGTRAGTQYF. The CDR3 DNA is TGTGCCAGCAGCTTTGGGACGCGCGCCGGGACCCAGTACTTC. The full variable domain, rest sourced from reference TRBV7-2 and TRBJ2-5, is GAGVSQSPSNKVTEKGKDVELRCDPISGHTALYWYRQSLGQGLEFLIYFQGNSAPDKSGLPSDRFSAERTGGSVSTLTIQRTQQEDSAVYLCASSFGTRAGTQYFGPGTRLLVL.

In its sample, this clonotype was seen a few times. The chain uses TRBV29-1 and TRBJ1-2, with TRBD1 as a possible D gene (6 bases). The germline CDR1 and CDR2 sequences are SQVTM and ANQGSEA. The CDR3 totals 11 residues. V lost 6 bases and J lost 8, with 13 bases in between. CDR3 DNA sequence: TGCAGCGTAGGGGGAGGGCGCGGCTACACCTTC. Translating it yields CSVGGGRGYTF.

The CDR3 protein is CASSQDLGRVEKLFF. CDR3 in DNA: TGCGCCAGCAGCCAAGACCTGGGTAGGGTTGAAAAACTGTTTTTT. J is TRBJ1-4 and V is TRBV4-3; no reliable D call. The CDR3 runs 15 residues. The V end lost 0 bases, the J end lost 7 bases, and 12 bases lay between the germline ends. Germline assignment: CDR1 LGHNA and CDR2 YSLEER.

CDR3 coding DNA: TGTGCCAGCAGCCCGGACAGGGGAAAGGCTGAAGCTTTCTTT. As protein: CASSPDRGKAEAFF. J is TRBJ1-1 and V is TRBV7-9, with 9 bases aligning to TRBD1. The CDR3 runs to 14 residues. Trimming cost V 5 bases and J 6 bases; bases outside gene matches: 7. CDR1 and CDR2 from the germline V gene are SEHNR and FQNEAQ (reference sequence).

Only a few counts were recorded for this clonotype. The rearrangement joins TRBV28 to TRBJ2-3; 11 nucleotides align to TRBD1. The CDR3 spans 17 residues. The germline CDR1 and CDR2 sequences are MDHEN and SYDVKM. Unmatched junction bases numbered 9, after V lost 5 bases and J lost 2 bases. CDR3 coding DNA: TGTGCCAGCAGTGGGATCCGGGACAGGGGGATCACAGATACGCAGTATTTT. This codes for CASSGIRDRGITDTQYF. The full variable domain, in which reference TRBV28 and TRBJ2-3 provide the parts outside the CDR3, is DVKVTQSSRYLVKRTGEKVFLECVQDMDHENMFWYRQDPGLGLRLIYFSYDVKMKEKGDIPEGYSVSREKKERFSLILESASTNQTSMYLCASSGIRDRGITDTQYFGPGTRLTVL.

This clonotype has ten or more counts. This chain uses TRBV27 with TRBJ2-7, with 11 bases matching TRBD2. This CDR3 is built from 15 residues. Germline V CDR1 and CDR2: MNHEY, SMNVEV (reference sequence). V gave up 5 bases and J gave up 4 bases; unmatched junction bases: 7. CDR3 region: CASSLILAGVYEQYF. The CDR3 bases are TGTGCCAGCAGTCTAATACTAGCGGGAGTGTACGAGCAGTACTTC.

The rearrangement uses TRBV10-3 and TRBJ1-2; 9 bases match TRBD1. V dropped 6 bases and J dropped 8; count of bases not matched to a gene: 4. The CDR3 consists of 12 residues. Looked up from germline, CDR1 is ENHRY and CDR2 is SYGVKD. The CDR3 coding sequence is TGTGCCATCAGGGGACAGGGTGACGGCTACACCTTC. Its protein is CAIRGQGDGYTF.

CDR3 in amino acids: CASSLGLSSYNEQYF. DNA of the CDR3: TGTGCCAGCAGTCTAGGGTTGAGCTCCTACAATGAGCAGTACTTC. The rearrangement links TRBV6-5 to TRBJ2-1; D call uncertain. The end of the DNA fits TRBJ2-7 better, so the J call may be wrong. Germline CDR1 and CDR2: MNHEY and SVGAGI. The CDR3 is 15 residues long.